The following is a T cell receptor beta chain sequence with its context. The V end lost 2 bases, the J end lost 2 bases, and 13 bases lay between the germline ends. Germline V gene data show CDR1 as MDHEN and CDR2 as SYDVKM. The CDR3 is made up of 15 amino acids. The Seattle patients joined while their infection was active and were tracked longitudinally afterward. This specimen comes from a study of blood T cell repertoires in COVID-19. As for the study in general: Samples of COVID-19 (acute and convalescent) were obtained from the United States, Italy and Spain.

Assay: immunoSEQ multiplex PCR; the TCRdb copy retains only in-frame clones and omits some. The sample carries about 500,000 clones, 85% to 90% recorded once. This TCR derives from a woman aged 45 to 65 with COVID-19, enrolled during active disease. Input material: peripheral blood. The rearrangement links TRBV28 to TRBJ2-7, with a possible D match to TRBD1 (5 bases). The CDR3 loop reads CASSLRSDITYEQYF. The DNA of the CDR3 is TGTGCCAGCAGTTTACGGTCGGACATTACCTACGAGCAGTACTTC.